Listed below are T cell receptor beta chains from one sample, sequenced in a study of tissue T cells after allogeneic stem cell transplantation. Only in-frame clones appear in the TCRdb table, and some are missing; sequencing was by immunoSEQ multiplex PCR. The data contain around 6,600 clones, around 70% of them singletons. Sequencing used tissue from the stomach, obtained at autopsy. These receptors came from a woman aged 18 to 50 with breast cancer. CDR3s include the opening cysteine and the closing phenylalanine or tryptophan. A D gene is named only where the DNA matches it firmly. Expanded clones are given a class, and other clones once, few, many or no size at all.

>13|TRBJ2-1|NA|NA|TRBV6-4
CASSPDGLNEQFF
TGTGCCAGCAGCCCGGACGGCCTCAATGAGCAGTTCTTC
>12|TRBJ1-6|NA|NA|TRBV12-5
CASGLGYRPLHF
TGTGCTAGTGGTTTGGGATACCGACCCCTCCACTTT
>15|TRBJ2-2|NA|NA|TRBV5-6
CASSLIRQNTGELFF
TGTGCCAGCAGCTTGATACGCCAGAACACCGGGGAGCTGTTTTTT
>12|TRBJ2-3|NA|NA|TRBV5-5
CASSSEGDTQYF
TGTGCCAGCAGCTCGGAAGGGGATACGCAGTATTTT
>15|TRBJ1-2|NA|TRBD1|TRBV11-1
CASSSGQGTNYGYTF
TGTGCCAGCAGCTCCGGACAGGGGACTAACTATGGCTACACCTTC
>19|TRBJ2-1|NA|NA|TRBV19
CASSQNSLGGPSSYNEQFF
TGTGCCAGTAGTCAAAATTCCTTGGGCGGGCCGAGCTCCTACAATGAGCAGTTCTTC
>15|TRBJ2-1|NA|TRBD2|TRBV28
CASSFPTSGRHEQFF
TGTGCCAGCAGTTTTCCGACTAGCGGGAGACATGAGCAGTTCTTC
>11|TRBJ2-7|NA|NA|TRBV5-6
CASTQGYEQYF
TGTGCCAGCACCCAGGGCTACGAGCAGTACTTC
>14|TRBJ2-4|NA|NA|TRBV30
CAGELAAAKNIQYF
TGTGCCGGAGAGTTGGCGGCGGCCAAAAACATTCAGTACTTC
>12|TRBJ2-1|NA|NA|TRBV11-2
CASSLQGYEQFF
TGTGCCAGCAGCCTTCAGGGGTATGAGCAGTTCTTC
>13|TRBJ2-7|once|NA|TRBV7-8
CASSLELQKEQYF
TGTGCCAGCAGCTTAGAGTTACAGAAAGAGCAGTACTTC
>15|TRBJ2-1|NA|TRBD2|TRBV6-4
CASSDSSGGADEQFF
TGTGCCAGCAGTGACTCTAGCGGGGGGGCGGATGAGCAGTTCTTC
>17|TRBJ2-1|NA|TRBD2|TRBV9
CASSVARTSGRRSEQFF
TGTGCCAGCAGCGTAGCCCGGACTAGCGGGAGGAGGAGTGAGCAGTTCTTC
>18|TRBJ2-3|few|TRBD2|TRBV4-3
CASSQNPLGREETDTQYF
TGCGCCAGCAGCCAAAACCCCCTCGGGCGGGAGGAAACAGATACGCAGTATTTT
>12|TRBJ1-1|NA|TRBD1|TRBV24-1
CATSGGQAEAFF
TGTGCCACCAGTGGGGGACAGGCTGAAGCTTTCTTT
>14|TRBJ1-5|NA|NA|TRBV6-1
CASSDGGENQPQHF
TGTGCCAGCAGTGACGGAGGGGAGAATCAGCCCCAGCATTTT
>15|TRBJ1-3|NA|NA|TRBV12-2
CASRRGRISGNTIYF
TGTGCAAGTCGCAGAGGACGGATATCTGGAAACACCATATATTTT
>13|TRBJ2-5|NA|NA|TRBV6-5
CASSSLGGETQYF
TGTGCCAGCAGTTCCCTAGGGGGGGAGACCCAGTACTTC
>16|TRBJ2-5|NA|NA|TRBV5-5
CASSAESGASQETQYF
TGTGCCAGCAGCGCGGAAAGCGGAGCGAGCCAAGAGACCCAGTACTTC
>16|TRBJ2-6|once|TRBD2|TRBV6-4
CASSDTSGSGANVLTF
TGTGCCAGCAGTGACACTAGCGGCTCTGGGGCCAACGTCCTGACTTTC
>15|TRBJ1-5|NA|TRBD1|TRBV30
CAWEPGQGASQPQHF
TGTGCCTGGGAGCCGGGACAGGGGGCCAGTCAGCCCCAGCATTTT
>16|TRBJ2-7|few|NA|TRBV3-1/TRBV3-2
CASSQDSGEIVHEQYF
TGTGCCAGCAGCCAAGATTCGGGGGAGATCGTGCACGAGCAGTACTTC
>15|TRBJ2-7|NA|TRBD2|TRBV7-2
CASSLGSSGPYEQYF
TGTGCCAGCAGCTTAGGATCTAGCGGGCCCTACGAGCAGTACTTC
>12|TRBJ1-2|once|TRBD1|TRBV5-8
CASRGQPWSYTF
TGTGCCAGCAGGGGACAGCCTTGGAGCTACACCTTC
>16|TRBJ1-5|NA|NA|TRBV27
CASSLRRAPGNQPQHF
TGTGCCAGCAGTTTACGAAGGGCCCCTGGGAATCAGCCCCAGCATTTT
>15|TRBJ2-2|NA|NA|TRBV11-2
CASTVRGANTGELFF
TGTGCCAGCACGGTTAGGGGGGCGAACACCGGGGAGCTGTTTTTT
>12|TRBJ2-7|once|NA|TRBV5-8
CATKTALGEQYF
TGTGCCACCAAGACAGCCTTAGGGGAGCAGTACTTC
>11|TRBJ2-3|NA|NA|TRBV6-2/TRBV6-3
CASSYGELPYF
TGTGCCAGCAGTTACGGTGAGCTTCCCTATTTT